Below, 15 T cell receptor beta chains from the same sample are listed, as sequenced in a study of blood T cell repertoires in COVID-19. Assay used: immunoSEQ multiplex PCR; TCRdb lists only in-frame clones, some missing. The sample has more than 150,000 clones; roughly 88% are singletons. Sequencing was performed on peripheral blood. These receptors came from an elderly woman with acute or convalescent COVID-19.

The CDR3 DNA follows: TGTGCCAGCTCACCAAGGACAGAGAACACCGGGGAGCTGTTTTTT. This gives the protein CASSPRTENTGELFF. The chain carries TRBV18 and TRBJ2-2; TRBD1 might be the D (6 bases). The germline V and J ends were trimmed by 2 bases and 1 base, with 8 bases remaining between them. Germline V lookup: CDR1 KGHSH, CDR2 LQKENI. The CDR3 is 15 residues long.

CDR3 in DNA: TGCAGCGTAAAACTGACAGGGCCGAACACTGAAGCTTTCTTT. Translation: CSVKLTGPNTEAFF. V gene TRBV29-1 combines with J gene TRBJ1-1, with TRBD1 matching 7 bases. The CDR3 has 14 residues. Losses at the gene ends were 6 bases for V and 1 base for J; bases not matched to a gene: 8. Germline V gene data show CDR1 as SQVTM and CDR2 as ANQGSEA.

V is TRBV30 and J is TRBJ2-1, with 7 nucleotides matching TRBD1. V shed 3 bases and J 2 bases; nucleotides not matched to a gene: 7. CDR3 length: 15 amino acids. Germline CDR1 GTSNPN, CDR2 SVGIG (reference sequence). CDR3 loop: CAWRPTGRTYNEQFF. DNA of the CDR3: TGTGCCTGGAGACCGACAGGGCGAACCTACAATGAGCAGTTCTTC.

The rearrangement links TRBV5-4 to TRBJ2-5; 7 bases match TRBD2. Germline-derived CDR1 and CDR2 are SGHNT and YYREEE (reference sequence). This CDR3 has 15 residues. Trimming cost V 4 bases and J 2 bases; bases outside gene matches: 8. The chain's CDR3 is CASSGGGTVQETQYF. In nucleotides, the CDR3 is TGTGCCAGCAGCGGGGGGGGGACGGTACAAGAGACCCAGTACTTC.

The chain is built from TRBV6-6 and TRBJ1-2; a possible D gene is TRBD1 (6 bases). Looked up from germline, CDR1 is MNHNY and CDR2 is SVGAGI (reference sequence). The CDR3 is made up of 14 amino acids. V lost 0 bases and J lost 2, with 7 bases in between. CDR3 in DNA: TGTGCCAGCAGTTACTCCCAGGGGAACTATGGCTACACCTTC. This sequence encodes CASSYSQGNYGYTF.

This chain uses TRBV3-1 (or the pseudogene TRBV3-2) with TRBJ2-7; the D is unclear. In germline, CDR1 is LGHDT, CDR2 YNNKEL (reference sequence). Trimming left V 1 base short and J 4 bases short, with 5 bases between. This CDR3 region has 12 residues. Here the CDR3 DNA reads TGTGCCAGCAGCCAAGGCCGGTACGAGCAGTACTTC. This gives the protein CASSQGRYEQYF.

This clone was found once. The J gene is TRBJ1-4, the V gene TRBV2; 9 bases align to TRBD1. The CDR3 covers 14 residues. Trimming removed 6 bases from V and 8 bases from J; junction bases left unmatched: 7. Germline assignment: CDR1 SNHLY and CDR2 FYNNEI. CDR3 sequence (DNA): TGTGCCAGCAGGGAACAGGGGGCGGGGGAAAAACTGTTTTTT. Translation gives CASREQGAGEKLFF. Combining the CDR3 with reference TRBV2 and TRBJ1-4 gives the whole variable domain EPEVTQTPSHQVTQMGQEVILRCVPISNHLYFYWYRQILGQKVEFLVSFYNNEISEKSEIFDDQFSVERPDGSNFTLKIRSTKLEDSAMYFCASREQGAGEKLFFGSGTQLSVL.

The chain uses TRBV4-1 and TRBJ1-1, with TRBD1 identical over 7 bases. The CDR3 loop spans 15 amino acids. Germline values: CDR1 MGHRA, CDR2 YSYEKL. The V gene end was trimmed by 3 bases and the J gene end by 10 bases; junction bases not matched to a gene: 14. CDR3 sequence (DNA): TGCGCCAGCAGCCAGTACGACAGGGAAGGGAGCCGAGCTTTCTTT. Translating gives CASSQYDREGSRAFF.

The CDR3 DNA reads as TGTGCCAGCAGCCGCGCTGAATCCTACGAGCAGTACTTC. This encodes CASSRAESYEQYF. The rearrangement links TRBV6-5 to TRBJ2-7; D remains unclear. The V and J ends lost 6 bases and 1 base respectively, with 10 bases between them. The CDR3 is 13 residues long. Germline V gene sequence: CDR1 MNHEY, CDR2 SVGAGI.

The V and J genes are TRBV6-4 and TRBJ1-2, with 7 bases fitting TRBD1. This CDR3 has 13 residues. The junction had 6 bases not matched to a gene; V was cut back by 6 bases and J by 5 bases. The germline CDR1 and CDR2 sequences are MRHNA and SNTAGT. The CDR3 protein is CASSLSTGYGYTF. The CDR3 DNA follows: TGTGCCAGCAGCTTATCGACAGGGTATGGCTACACCTTC.

This chain joins TRBV7-7 and TRBJ2-5; the match to TRBD1 covers 7 bases. This CDR3 spans 13 amino acids. V lost 5 bases and J lost 1; bases outside the gene matches: 1. Germline CDR1 SSHAT, CDR2 FNYEAQ (reference sequence). The CDR3 nucleotides are TGTGCCAGCAGCCGGGACAGCCAAGAGACCCAGTACTTC. It yields the protein CASSRDSQETQYF.

The chain links TRBV24-1 to TRBJ2-5, with 7 bases that match TRBD2. The CDR3 extends over 14 amino acids. From germline, CDR1 is KGHDR and CDR2 SFDVKD. V was clipped by 4 bases and J by 3 bases; unmatched bases: 4. The DNA for the CDR3 is TGTGCCACCAGTGAACCGAGCGGGGAAGAGACCCAGTACTTC. Amino acid sequence: CATSEPSGEETQYF.

This chain uses TRBV4-3 with TRBJ2-4, with 9 nucleotides matching TRBD1. In germline, CDR1 is LGHNA, CDR2 YSLEER. This CDR3 spans 16 amino acids. V was clipped by 5 bases and J by 4 bases; unmatched bases: 9. The CDR3 sequence: CASSYSFGQGKNIQYF. CDR3 DNA: TGCGCCAGCAGCTACTCCTTTGGACAGGGGAAAAACATTCAGTACTTC.

The CDR3: CASSEAWRDTEAFF. CDR3 in DNA: TGTGCCAGCAGTGAAGCTTGGAGGGACACTGAAGCTTTCTTT. The chain couples TRBV2 to TRBJ1-1; no clear D gene. This CDR3 region has 14 residues. Trimming pared 0 bases from V and 3 bases from J, leaving 8 bases between. Germline CDR1 and CDR2: SNHLY and FYNNEI.

The V and J genes are TRBV2 and TRBJ2-5, with 11 bases aligning to TRBD1. Germline loops: CDR1 SNHLY, CDR2 FYNNEI. CDR3 length: 13 amino acids. The CDR3 sequence: CATGTGGWETQYF. CDR3 bases: TGTGCAACGGGGACAGGGGGTTGGGAGACCCAGTACTTC.